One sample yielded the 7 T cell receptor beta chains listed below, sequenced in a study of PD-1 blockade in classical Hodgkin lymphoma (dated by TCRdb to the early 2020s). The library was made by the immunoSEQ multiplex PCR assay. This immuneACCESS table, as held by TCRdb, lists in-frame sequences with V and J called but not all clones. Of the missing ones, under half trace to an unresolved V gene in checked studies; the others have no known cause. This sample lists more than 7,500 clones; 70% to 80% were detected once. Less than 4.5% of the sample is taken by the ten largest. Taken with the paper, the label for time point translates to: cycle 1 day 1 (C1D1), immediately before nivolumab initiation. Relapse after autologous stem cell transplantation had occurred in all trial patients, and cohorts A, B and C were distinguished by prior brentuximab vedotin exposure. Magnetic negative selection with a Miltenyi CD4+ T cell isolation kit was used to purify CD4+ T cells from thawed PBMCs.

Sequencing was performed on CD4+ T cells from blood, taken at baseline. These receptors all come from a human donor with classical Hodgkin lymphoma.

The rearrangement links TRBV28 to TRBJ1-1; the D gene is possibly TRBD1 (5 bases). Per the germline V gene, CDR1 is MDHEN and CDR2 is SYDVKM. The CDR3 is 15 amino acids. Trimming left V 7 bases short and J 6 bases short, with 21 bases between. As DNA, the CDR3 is TGTGCCAGCATCGACCGACAGTCCCTGTTTTCTGAAGCTTTCTTT. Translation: CASIDRQSLFSEAFF.

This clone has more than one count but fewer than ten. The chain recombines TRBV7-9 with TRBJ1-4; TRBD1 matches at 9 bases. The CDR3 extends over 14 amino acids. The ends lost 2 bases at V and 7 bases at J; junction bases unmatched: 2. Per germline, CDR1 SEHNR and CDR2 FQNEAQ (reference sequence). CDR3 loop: CASSLNRGLEKLFF. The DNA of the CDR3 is TGTGCCAGCAGCTTAAACAGGGGGCTTGAAAAACTGTTTTTT.

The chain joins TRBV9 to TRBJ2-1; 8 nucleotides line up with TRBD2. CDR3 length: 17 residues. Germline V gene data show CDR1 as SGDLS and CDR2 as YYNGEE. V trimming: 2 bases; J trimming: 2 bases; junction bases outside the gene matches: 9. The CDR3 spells CASSVEIGTRPYNEQFF. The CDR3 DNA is TGTGCCAGCAGCGTCGAGATTGGGACTAGACCCTACAATGAGCAGTTCTTC.

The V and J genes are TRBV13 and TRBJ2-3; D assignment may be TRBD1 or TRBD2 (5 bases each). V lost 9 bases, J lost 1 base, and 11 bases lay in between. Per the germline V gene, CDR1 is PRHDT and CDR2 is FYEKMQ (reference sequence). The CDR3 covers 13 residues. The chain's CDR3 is CASGQGGTDTQYF. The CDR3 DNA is TGTGCCAGTGGGCAGGGAGGCACAGATACGCAGTATTTT.

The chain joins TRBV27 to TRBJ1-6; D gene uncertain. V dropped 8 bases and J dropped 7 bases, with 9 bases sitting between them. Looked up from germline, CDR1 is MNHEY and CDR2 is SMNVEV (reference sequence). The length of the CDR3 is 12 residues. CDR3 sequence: CASGDLNSPLHF. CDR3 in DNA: TGTGCCAGCGGAGACCTAAATTCACCCCTCCACTTT.

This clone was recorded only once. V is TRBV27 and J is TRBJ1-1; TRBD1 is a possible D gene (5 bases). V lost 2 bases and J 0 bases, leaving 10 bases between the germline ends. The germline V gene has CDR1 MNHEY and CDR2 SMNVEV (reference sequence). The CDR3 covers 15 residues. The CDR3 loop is CASSLRAGMNTEAFF. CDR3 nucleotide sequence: TGTGCCAGCAGTTTAAGGGCAGGGATGAACACTGAAGCTTTCTTT.

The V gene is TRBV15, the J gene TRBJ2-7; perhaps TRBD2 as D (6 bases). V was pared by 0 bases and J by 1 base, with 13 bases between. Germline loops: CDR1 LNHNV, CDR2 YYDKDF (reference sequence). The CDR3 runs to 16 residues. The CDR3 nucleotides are TGTGCCACCAGCAGAGAGGGAGGACTGATTTCCTACGAGCAGTACTTC. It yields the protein CATSREGGLISYEQYF.